These 19 T cell receptor beta chains originate from one sample sequenced in a study of CD8 T cells in ankylosing spondylitis. TCRdb analysed the 5' RACE reads with MiXCR anew, one entry per CDR3 protein. The sample has 150,000 to 200,000 distinct CDR3 sequences; 13% are singletons. The sample was blood, either unsorted or a sorted T cell fraction (not recorded which). The receptors shown here come from a female donor with ankylosing spondylitis or in good health (not recorded which).

The sample holds many counts of this clonotype. The chain carries TRBV24-1 and TRBJ2-1; 10 bases fit TRBD1. Germline trimming cut 0 bases from V and 9 bases from J; bases unmatched to any gene: 7. Germline assignment: CDR1 KGHDR and CDR2 SFDVKD. The CDR3 is 16 residues long. The CDR3 nucleotides read TGTGCCACCAGTGATTTGAGGGGGACAGGGGCCAGTGAGCAGTTCTTC. Protein sequence: CATSDLRGTGASEQFF.

V usage is TRBV9 and J usage is TRBJ1-5; D unresolved. The CDR3 is 13 amino acids. The germline V gene has CDR1 SGDLS and CDR2 YYNGEE. V was clipped by 0 bases and J by 4 bases, with 5 bases between them. The CDR3 DNA reads TGTGCCAGCAGCGTAGATCCAAATCAGCCCCAGCATTTT. Amino acids: CASSVDPNQPQHF.

In this sample, this clonotype turned up many times. The V and J genes are TRBV29-1 and TRBJ1-2, with D uncertain. With 4 bases removed from V and 8 bases from J, the gap between germline ends came to 5 bases. The CDR3 consists of 9 residues. CDR1 SQVTM and CDR2 ANQGSEA come from the germline V gene. CDR3 DNA sequence: TGCAGCGTTGTACCGGGCTACACCTTC. Translation gives CSVVPGYTF.

The chain recombines TRBV20-1 with TRBJ2-1; 10 positions agree with TRBD2. Trimming removed 3 bases from V and 4 bases from J; junction bases left unmatched: 3. CDR1 is DFQATT, CDR2 SNEGSKA, per germline (reference sequence). CDR3 length: 14 amino acids. In nucleotides, the CDR3 is TGCAGTGCTAGGGGGACTAGCGATTACAATGAGCAGTTCTTC. It translates to CSARGTSDYNEQFF.

This clonotype showed up many times. The chain combines TRBV12-3 or TRBV12-4 with TRBJ1-5; no firm D call. This CDR3 spans 15 amino acids. Deletions cut 6 bases from V and 6 bases from J, with 18 bases between. The CDR3 nucleotides read TGTGCCAGCAGGGCCGGGCCCCTAGCGAGTCAGCCCCAGCATTTT. Its protein product is CASRAGPLASQPQHF.

This clonotype has at least ten counts. This chain links TRBV6-5 with TRBJ2-2, with TRBD1 matching over 9 bases. Germline CDR1 reads MNHEY; CDR2 reads SVGAGI. CDR3 size: 15 residues. V lost 4 bases, J lost 7 bases, and 7 bases stayed unmatched. CDR3 amino acids: CASSLEQGAFGELFF. CDR3 in DNA: TGTGCCAGCAGTTTAGAACAGGGGGCGTTCGGGGAGCTGTTTTTT.

The rearrangement uses TRBV7-2 and TRBJ2-7, with 9 bases lining up with TRBD2. The ends lost 3 bases at V and 3 bases at J; junction bases unmatched: 9. The germline V gene encodes CDR1 SGHTA and CDR2 FQGNSA. CDR3 length: 16 amino acids. CDR3 DNA: TGTGCCAGCAGCTTGAGAATAGCGGGAGACAACTACGAGCAGTACGTC. Its protein product is CASSLRIAGDNYEQYV.

The table lists this clonotype with many counts. J is TRBJ2-1 and V is TRBV28; perhaps TRBD2 as D (5 bases). Germline loops: CDR1 MDHEN, CDR2 SYDVKM. V was cut by 8 bases and J by 0 bases, with 8 bases left in between. The CDR3 runs 13 residues. The CDR3 spells CASEGSSYNEQFF. The CDR3 DNA follows: TGTGCCAGCGAAGGGAGCTCCTACAATGAGCAGTTCTTC.

This clonotype was counted only a few times. V usage is TRBV5-1 and J usage is TRBJ2-1, with 9 bases identical to TRBD2. V lost 0 bases and J lost 7; bases outside the gene matches: 8. From germline, CDR1 is SGHRS and CDR2 YFSETQ. This CDR3 is built from 16 residues. The chain's CDR3 is CASSLEPAGGNNEQFF. CDR3 DNA sequence: TGCGCCAGCAGCTTGGAACCAGCGGGAGGTAATAATGAGCAGTTCTTC. Looking up the rest from reference TRBV5-1 and TRBJ2-1 gives the full variable domain: KAGVTQTPRYLIKTRGQQVTLSCSPISGHRSVSWYQQTPGQGLQFLFEYFSETQRNKGNFPGRFSGRQFSNSRSEMNVSTLELGDSALYLCASSLEPAGGNNEQFFGPGTRLTVL.

This clonotype was observed a handful of times. This chain joins TRBV7-2 and TRBJ1-5, with unresolved D. Trimming shortened V by 1 base and J by 1 base, and 8 bases separated the two germline ends. Germline values: CDR1 SGHTA, CDR2 FQGNSA. This CDR3 contains 15 residues. CDR3 in amino acids: CASSLGDKSNQPQHF. CDR3 nucleotide sequence: TGTGCCAGCAGCTTAGGCGACAAAAGCAATCAGCCCCAGCATTTT.

This clonotype was seen repeatedly, ten times or more. The chain uses TRBV24-1 and TRBJ2-2, with TRBD1 matching over 11 bases. The trim removed 4 bases at V and 5 bases at J, leaving 11 bases unmatched. Germline assignment: CDR1 KGHDR and CDR2 SFDVKD. This CDR3 spans 18 amino acids. This CDR3 is CATSDRGGQGVETGELFF. The CDR3 region has the DNA TGTGCCACCAGTGACCGGGGGGGACAGGGGGTTGAAACCGGGGAGCTGTTTTTT.

This clonotype has a count of ten or more. The V gene is TRBV19, the J gene TRBJ1-1, with 9 bases matching TRBD1. Trimming at V came to 3 bases and at J to 7 bases, leaving 9 bases not matched to a gene. In germline, CDR1 is LNHDA, CDR2 SQIVND (reference sequence). The CDR3 runs 15 residues. Here the CDR3 reads CASSIGDREKIEAFF. CDR3 nucleotides: TGTGCCAGTAGTATCGGGGACAGGGAAAAAATTGAAGCTTTCTTT.

This clonotype was seen at least ten times. This chain uses TRBV12-3 or TRBV12-4 with TRBJ2-7, with D unresolved. This CDR3 spans 12 amino acids. Trimming took off 8 bases at V and 1 base at J, with 9 bases between the two ends. CDR3 in amino acids: CASRMHSYEQYF. The CDR3 coding sequence is TGTGCCAGCCGGATGCATTCCTACGAGCAGTACTTC.

This clonotype was observed a handful of times. The chain uses TRBV4-3 and TRBJ2-2; 7 bases fit TRBD1. Germline assignment: CDR1 LGHNA and CDR2 YSLEER. Trimming at V came to 4 bases and at J to 2 bases, leaving 10 bases not matched to a gene. There are 17 residues in the CDR3. The CDR3 region is CASSRMEQGRNTGELFF. The CDR3 DNA is TGCGCCAGCAGCCGAATGGAACAGGGGCGAAACACCGGGGAGCTGTTTTTT.

On this clonotype: Just one base apart from a much larger clone, this may be a read error. V usage is TRBV9 and J usage is TRBJ2-3; 9 bases line up with TRBD2. The CDR3 has 14 amino acids. Germline V CDR1 and CDR2: SGDLS, YYNGEE. The CDR3 DNA reads TGTGTCAGCAGTGGGCGGGAGGGTACAGATACGCAGTATTTT. This codes for CVSSGREGTDTQYF.

This clonotype was picked up many times. The rearrangement uses TRBV20-1 and TRBJ1-3, with 8 nucleotides matching TRBD1. The V and J ends lost 6 bases and 3 bases, in that order; junction bases with no gene match: 4. The CDR3 spans 13 residues. The V gene's germline CDR1 is DFQATT and CDR2 SNEGSKA (reference sequence). For the CDR3, the DNA is TGCAGTGCGTCGGACAGGGTTGGAAACACCATATATTTT. This encodes CSASDRVGNTIYF.

This clonotype showed up many times. The chain has TRBV5-1 and TRBJ1-4; D is uncertain. Trimming shortened V by 0 bases and J by 0 bases, and 6 bases separated the two germline ends. Germline V lookup: CDR1 SGHRS, CDR2 YFSETQ. The CDR3 length is 15 residues. CDR3 region: CASSLDVATNEKLFF. DNA for the CDR3: TGCGCCAGCAGCTTGGATGTGGCAACTAATGAAAAACTGTTTTTT.

This clonotype has at least ten counts. The chain recombines TRBV5-1 with TRBJ1-3; possible D gene TRBD1, 5 bases. In germline, CDR1 is SGHRS, CDR2 YFSETQ. This CDR3 has 15 residues. Trimming removed 5 bases from V and 1 base from J, with 13 bases in between. The CDR3 reads CASRPAGGSGNTIYF. The CDR3 DNA reads TGCGCCAGCAGACCGGCCGGGGGATCTGGAAACACCATATATTTT.

This chain joins TRBV6-2 or TRBV6-3 and TRBJ2-5; 12 bases line up with TRBD2. With 6 bases clipped from V and 5 bases from J, the junction kept 7 bases outside the gene matches. The germline V gene has CDR1 MNHEY and CDR2 SVGEGT. The CDR3 is 15 residues long. The CDR3 loop is CASSYRLAGVETQYF. In DNA form, the CDR3 reads TGTGCCAGCAGCTACCGACTAGCGGGAGTGGAGACCCAGTACTTC.